These 27 T cell receptor beta chains came from one sample sequenced in a study of T cell changes during pregnancy in multiple sclerosis. Clones were read by immunoSEQ multiplex PCR, and TCRdb kept only the in-frame ones, dropping some. The data contain some 28,000 clones, around nine tenths of them seen just once; the ten biggest clones take up around 0.7%. Sequencing was performed on CD4+ T cells from peripheral blood mononuclear cells, taken in the first trimester of pregnancy. The source of these receptors is a female donor with multiple sclerosis, enrolled in a pregnancy study.

The CDR3 sequence: CASSLGTSGERSVGNIQYF. The CDR3 coding sequence is TGTGCCAGCAGCTTAGGGACTAGCGGGGAACGGTCGGTAGGGAACATTCAGTACTTC. The chain links TRBV11-2 to TRBJ2-4; 12 nucleotides align to TRBD2. From germline, CDR1 is SGHAT and CDR2 FQNNGV. V was pared by 1 base and J by 7 bases, with 14 bases of the junction left unmatched. The CDR3 runs 19 residues.

The rearrangement joins TRBV4-1 to TRBJ2-3; D is uncertain. Germline assignment: CDR1 MGHRA and CDR2 YSYEKL. The CDR3 has 16 amino acids. Trimming pared 4 bases from V and 1 base from J, leaving 15 bases between. This CDR3 is CASSLGSFGRTDTQYF. CDR3 coding DNA: TGCGCCAGCAGCCTCGGGTCGTTCGGTCGCACAGATACGCAGTATTTT.

In its sample, this clone was seen once. The chain recombines TRBV7-9 with TRBJ1-2; TRBD1 matches at 7 bases. The CDR3 loop spans 14 amino acids. Looked up from germline, CDR1 is SEHNR and CDR2 is FQNEAQ (reference sequence). The ends lost 5 bases at V and 4 bases at J; junction bases unmatched: 7. Here the CDR3 reads CASSAETGLYGYTF. In nucleotides, the CDR3 is TGTGCCAGCAGCGCTGAGACAGGGCTCTATGGCTACACCTTC.

Turning to this clone: The same CDR3 arises from other DNA sequences in this sample as well. This sequence joins TRBV5-1 and TRBJ2-5; TRBD2 agrees at 7 bases. Germline-derived CDR1 and CDR2 are SGHRS and YFSETQ. CDR3 length: 14 amino acids. The junction had 2 bases not matched to a gene; V was cut back by 0 bases and J by 3 bases. The CDR3, as DNA: TGCGCCAGCAGCTTGGCTGGGGGGGAAGAGACCCAGTACTTC. It is translated as CASSLAGGEETQYF.

J is TRBJ2-7 and V is TRBV28; D gene unclear. V was trimmed by 2 bases and J by 4 bases, leaving 6 bases between them. Germline-derived CDR1 and CDR2 are MDHEN and SYDVKM. The CDR3 contains 12 residues. Written as DNA, the CDR3 is TGTGCCAGCAGTTTACTACAGTACGAGCAGTACTTC. Translated: CASSLLQYEQYF.

The J gene is TRBJ2-3, the V gene TRBV6-6; 8 nucleotides line up with TRBD2. Losses at the gene ends were 6 bases for V and 4 bases for J; bases not matched to a gene: 9. The CDR3 runs to 15 residues. Germline V gene lookup returns CDR1 MNHNY and CDR2 SVGAGI (reference sequence). The CDR3 is CASSASGGESDTQYF. Written as DNA, the CDR3 is TGTGCCAGCAGCGCCAGCGGGGGTGAATCAGATACGCAGTATTTT.

V is TRBV28 and J is TRBJ1-6; 8 nucleotides agree with TRBD1. V shed 8 bases and J 6 bases; nucleotides not matched to a gene: 15. Per germline, CDR1 MDHEN and CDR2 SYDVKM. This CDR3 region has 17 residues. CDR3 in DNA: TGTGCCAGCGGCAACCGACAGGGGCGGAGTGCTAATTCACCCCTCCACTTT. It yields the protein CASGNRQGRSANSPLHF.

The rearrangement links TRBV10-2 to TRBJ1-2, with no clear D. Germline V gene data show CDR1 as WSHSY and CDR2 as SAAADI. Between the trimmed V and J ends, which lost 3 bases and 4 bases, there was a span of 9 bases. The CDR3 runs to 13 residues. The CDR3 is CASSDGIIYGYTF. CDR3 sequence (DNA): TGCGCCAGCAGTGACGGGATTATCTATGGCTACACCTTC.

This clone was recorded only once. The gene calls are TRBV19 and TRBJ1-2; 8 bases fit TRBD1. The CDR3 is made up of 13 amino acids. Germline V gives CDR1 LNHDA, CDR2 SQIVND (reference sequence). V trimming: 4 bases; J trimming: 8 bases; junction bases outside the gene matches: 6. The CDR3, as DNA: TGTGCCAGTAGTACTCCAGGGGGCCTGGGCTACACCTTC. The encoded protein is CASSTPGGLGYTF.

The chain employs TRBV7-2 and TRBJ2-3; 11 positions match TRBD2. The V and J ends lost 5 bases and 1 base, in that order; junction bases with no gene match: 8. The CDR3 totals 17 residues. Germline CDR1 is SGHTA and CDR2 is FQGNSA. CDR3 bases: TGTGCCAGCAGCCGACTAGCGGGGTGGGCTGGCACAGATACGCAGTATTTT. Translating it yields CASSRLAGWAGTDTQYF.

This clone was counted a single time. The CDR3: CASSLAVNTIYF. In DNA, the CDR3 is TGTGCCAGCAGCTTAGCGGTAAACACCATATATTTT. The rearrangement joins TRBV11-2 to TRBJ1-3; D is undetermined. The V gene's germline CDR1 is SGHAT and CDR2 FQNNGV. This CDR3 is built from 12 residues. The V and J ends lost 1 base and 6 bases respectively, with 4 bases between them.

This clone occurred once. V usage is TRBV19 and J usage is TRBJ1-2, with TRBD1 matching 7 bases. The J segment lost 3 bases and the V segment lost 3 bases, leaving 7 bases of the junction unmatched. Per the germline V gene, CDR1 is LNHDA and CDR2 is SQIVND (reference sequence). The CDR3 has 15 residues. The CDR3 loop reads CASSILQGTYYGYTF. CDR3 nucleotide sequence: TGTGCCAGTAGTATCCTACAGGGGACATACTATGGCTACACCTTC.

The J gene is TRBJ2-6, the V gene TRBV28; 8 bases align to TRBD1. CDR1 and CDR2 (germline): MDHEN, SYDVKM. The junction had 9 bases not matched to a gene; V was cut back by 3 bases and J by 2 bases. This CDR3 has 18 amino acids. CDR3 sequence: CASSFEGQGPPGANVLTF. CDR3 nucleotide sequence: TGTGCCAGCAGTTTTGAAGGACAGGGCCCCCCTGGGGCCAACGTCCTGACTTTC.

This chain links TRBV5-1 with TRBJ2-2, with 10 positions matching TRBD2. The CDR3 covers 16 residues. From germline, CDR1 is SGHRS and CDR2 YFSETQ. V lost 3 bases and J lost 0; bases outside the gene matches: 2. CDR3 in amino acids: CASSSSGGPNTGELFF. Written as DNA, the CDR3 is TGCGCCAGCAGCTCTAGCGGGGGCCCGAACACCGGGGAGCTGTTTTTT.

This sequence joins TRBV30 and TRBJ2-1; the D gene is possibly TRBD1 (5 bases). CDR3 length equals 11 residues. Trimming removed 0 bases at V and 14 bases at J, with 11 bases between. Germline V gene sequence: CDR1 GTSNPN, CDR2 SVGIG (reference sequence). The CDR3 loop reads CAWSVQGSEFF. The CDR3 DNA reads TGTGCCTGGAGTGTGCAGGGTTCAGAGTTCTTC.

The chain joins TRBV30 to TRBJ1-5; a weak D match, TRBD1 (6 bases). The germline CDR1 and CDR2 sequences are GTSNPN and SVGIG (reference sequence). The length of the CDR3 is 14 residues. V was trimmed by 0 bases and J by 6 bases, leaving 12 bases between them. This CDR3 reads CAWSVRGASQPQHF. CDR3 sequence (DNA): TGTGCCTGGAGTGTACGGGGGGCCAGTCAGCCCCAGCATTTT.

The V call is TRBV7-9, the J call TRBJ1-2; 10 bases are shared with TRBD1. With 6 bases clipped from V and 6 bases from J, the junction kept 10 bases outside the gene matches. The germline CDR1 and CDR2 sequences are SEHNR and FQNEAQ (reference sequence). This CDR3 is 15 amino acids long. This chain's CDR3 is CASSSGTGELNGYTF. The CDR3 DNA sequence: TGTGCCAGCAGTTCTGGGACAGGGGAATTAAATGGCTACACCTTC.

V usage is TRBV7-9 and J usage is TRBJ1-1; TRBD1 might be the D (6 bases). Deletions cut 1 base from V and 6 bases from J, with 15 bases between. The germline V gene encodes CDR1 SEHNR and CDR2 FQNEAQ (reference sequence). The CDR3 length is 15 residues. The CDR3 spells CASSLVWGGLAEAFF. Written as DNA, the CDR3 is TGTGCCAGCAGCTTAGTATGGGGGGGGCTCGCTGAAGCTTTCTTT.

The chain links TRBV7-9 to TRBJ2-1; no firm D call. The CDR3 has 14 amino acids. Germline loops: CDR1 SEHNR, CDR2 FQNEAQ (reference sequence). The V end lost 7 bases, the J end lost 0 bases, and 10 bases lay between the germline ends. CDR3: CASTPGSSYNEQFF. DNA of the CDR3: TGTGCCAGCACCCCGGGTAGCTCCTACAATGAGCAGTTCTTC.

The chain carries TRBV4-2 and TRBJ1-2, with D tentatively TRBD1 (5 bases). CDR1 is LGHNA and CDR2 is YNFKEQ in the germline V gene. The CDR3 sequence is 15 residues long. The germline V and J ends were trimmed by 1 base and 2 bases, with 11 bases remaining between them. The CDR3 nucleotides read TGTGCCAGCAGCCAAGGACAGCCTTTAAACTATGGCTACACCTTC. Its protein product is CASSQGQPLNYGYTF.

This CDR3 reads CASSIGPFQETQYF. The CDR3 nucleotides are TGTGCCAGTAGTATAGGGCCCTTCCAAGAGACCCAGTACTTC. The chain links TRBV19 to TRBJ2-5; D gene ambiguous. This CDR3 is built from 14 residues. V lost 1 base and J 1 base, leaving 7 bases between the germline ends. Germline loops: CDR1 LNHDA, CDR2 SQIVND (reference sequence).

This chain connects TRBV6-6 to TRBJ1-1; TRBD1 matches 7 bases. Germline values: CDR1 MNHNY, CDR2 SVGAGI (reference sequence). The CDR3 is 14 amino acids. With V trimmed by 0 bases and J by 6 bases, 4 bases remained unmatched. CDR3 DNA: TGTGCCAGCAGTTACTCGAGGGACAGCCCTGAAGCTTTCTTT. This gives the protein CASSYSRDSPEAFF.

The chain recombines TRBV5-1 with TRBJ1-1; D is perhaps TRBD1 (6 bases). Germline V lookup: CDR1 SGHRS, CDR2 YFSETQ. The CDR3 consists of 15 residues. With 4 bases removed from V and 0 bases from J, the gap between germline ends came to 13 bases. The CDR3 DNA is TGCGCCAGCAGCCTCATGGGGGGGCTGAACACTGAAGCTTTCTTT. It encodes CASSLMGGLNTEAFF.

The genes are TRBV7-8 and TRBJ1-6; D is perhaps TRBD1 (5 bases). V was trimmed by 9 bases and J by 1 base, leaving 16 bases between them. The CDR3 extends over 16 amino acids. The germline CDR1 and CDR2 sequences are SGHVS and FQNEAQ. The CDR3 is CASYLGGLSYNSPLHF. The CDR3 nucleotides are TGTGCCAGTTATTTGGGGGGTTTATCCTATAATTCACCCCTCCACTTT.

This chain connects TRBV2 to TRBJ1-2, with 7 bases fitting TRBD1. CDR1 and CDR2 (germline): SNHLY, FYNNEI. This CDR3 contains 12 residues. Trimming cost V 8 bases and J 8 bases; bases outside gene matches: 8. The CDR3 DNA reads as TGTGCCAGCTCCAACAGGGGATGGGGCTACACCTTC. Amino acids: CASSNRGWGYTF.

In this sample, this clone turned up once. As DNA, the CDR3 is TGCGCCAGCAGCGCGTCATCGGCCGGGACTTCTTACGAGCAGTACTTC. Translated, it gives CASSASSAGTSYEQYF. The genes are TRBV5-1 and TRBJ2-7, with D maybe TRBD2 (6 bases). This CDR3 is 16 amino acids long. Germline-derived CDR1 and CDR2 are SGHRS and YFSETQ. Trimming cost V 4 bases and J 4 bases, with 21 bases left between them.

The chain has TRBV5-6 and TRBJ1-2; 7 positions match TRBD1. With 4 bases clipped from V and 4 bases from J, the junction kept 7 bases outside the gene matches. CDR1 is SGHDT, CDR2 YYEEEE, per germline. The CDR3 has 14 amino acids. CDR3 nucleotide sequence: TGTGCCAGCAGCCTGGACTGGGACAGCTATGGCTACACCTTC. The encoded protein is CASSLDWDSYGYTF.